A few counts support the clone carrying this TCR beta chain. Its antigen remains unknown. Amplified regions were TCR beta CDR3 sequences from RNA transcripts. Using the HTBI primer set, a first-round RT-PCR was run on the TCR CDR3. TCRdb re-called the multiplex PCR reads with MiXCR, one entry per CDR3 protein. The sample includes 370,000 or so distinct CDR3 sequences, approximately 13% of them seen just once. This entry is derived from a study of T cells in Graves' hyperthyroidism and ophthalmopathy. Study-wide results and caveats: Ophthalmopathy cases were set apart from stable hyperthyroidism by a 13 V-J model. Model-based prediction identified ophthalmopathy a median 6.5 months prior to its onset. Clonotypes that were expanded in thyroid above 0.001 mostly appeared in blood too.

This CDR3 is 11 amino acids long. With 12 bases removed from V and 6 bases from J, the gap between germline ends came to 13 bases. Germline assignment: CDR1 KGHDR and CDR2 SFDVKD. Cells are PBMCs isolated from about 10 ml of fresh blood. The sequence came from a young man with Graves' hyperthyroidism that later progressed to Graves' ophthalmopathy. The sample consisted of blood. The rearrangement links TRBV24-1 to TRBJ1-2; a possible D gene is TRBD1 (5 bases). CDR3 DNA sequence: TGTGCCCCCAAGACAGAGAATGGCTACACCTTC. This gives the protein CAPKTENGYTF.